This T cell receptor (beta chain) comes out of a study of graft-versus-host responses after intestinal transplantation. Across the study: Grafts that recipients had were multivisceral, liver-intestinal, or isolated intestinal transplants. Anti-thymocyte globulin induction was given to all recipients, followed by tacrolimus and steroids for approximately three years.

The CDR3 covers 14 residues. V lost 7 bases, J lost 3 bases, and 16 bases lay in between. Per germline, CDR1 PRHDT and CDR2 FYEKMQ (reference sequence). Study-wide points: Detected in recipient marrow were GvH clones, some of which were first observed in ileum or blood. Peak circulating GvH clone levels were associated with early post-transplant HvG declines.

About this clone itself: No antigen is known for it.

Data came from immunoSEQ multiplex PCR; TCRdb stores just in-frame clones and leaves some out. The table has around 90,000 clones, roughly 91% seen once. The specimen comprised unstimulated CD8+ T cells sorted from spleen or lymph node cells, sampled before intestinal transplant. V usage is TRBV13 and J usage is TRBJ2-7; D unresolved. The receptor was isolated from a human donor who received an intestinal transplant. Here the CDR3 reads CASKMERVSYEQYF. The CDR3 DNA sequence: TGTGCCAGCAAAATGGAGCGAGTTAGCTACGAGCAGTACTTC.